Following are 25 T cell receptor beta chains from one sample sequenced in a study of blood T cell repertoires in COVID-19. The repertoire was sequenced with immunoSEQ multiplex PCR; TCRdb's copy has only in-frame clones and lacks some. Among tens of thousands of clones listed, about 86% were seen once. The sample taken for sequencing was peripheral blood. The receptors come from a human donor in a cohort sampled during active COVID-19.

The chain couples TRBV5-1 to TRBJ2-7; 7 bases are shared with TRBD2. Per germline, CDR1 SGHRS and CDR2 YFSETQ. This CDR3 is 16 amino acids long. V lost 3 bases to trimming and J lost 3 bases; unmatched junction nucleotides: 12. DNA of the CDR3: TGCGCCAGCAGCTGGTCTTTGGCGGGAGAGGGCTACGAGCAGTACTTC. This encodes CASSWSLAGEGYEQYF.

This chain uses TRBV7-2 with TRBJ2-1; 8 bases agree with TRBD2. Trimming cost V 0 bases and J 9 bases; bases outside gene matches: 13. From germline, CDR1 is SGHTA and CDR2 FQGNSA. The CDR3 sequence is 17 residues long. Here the CDR3 reads CASSLAFLAGRRGEQFF. The CDR3 nucleotides are TGTGCCAGCAGCTTAGCATTTCTAGCGGGTCGAAGAGGTGAGCAGTTCTTC.

This chain links TRBV9 with TRBJ1-4; D remains ambiguous. Germline loops: CDR1 SGDLS, CDR2 YYNGEE. This CDR3 contains 14 residues. V was trimmed by 2 bases and J by 4 bases, leaving 9 bases between them. The CDR3 region has the DNA TGTGCCAGCAGCGTGGAGCCGAATAATGAAAAACTGTTTTTT. Its protein is CASSVEPNNEKLFF.

The rearrangement joins TRBV7-2 to TRBJ1-1; D is uncertain. The CDR3 contains 16 residues. Trimming took 1 base from V and 1 from J, leaving 13 bases between them. Germline assignment: CDR1 SGHTA and CDR2 FQGNSA. DNA of the CDR3: TGTGCCAGCAGCTTAGGTCTGGCAACCAGGAACACTGAAGCTTTCTTT. It specifies CASSLGLATRNTEAFF.

The count of this clone is one. V gene TRBV15 combines with J gene TRBJ2-7; 7 positions agree with TRBD1. This CDR3 has 16 amino acids. J gave up 4 bases and V 3 bases, and 12 bases lay outside the gene matches. CDR1 is LNHNV, CDR2 YYDKDF, per germline (reference sequence). CDR3: CATSRPGREGAYEQYF. The CDR3 DNA reads TGTGCCACCAGCAGGCCGGGGCGAGAGGGGGCATACGAGCAGTACTTC.

J is TRBJ2-7 and V is TRBV7-2, with TRBD1 as a possible D gene (5 bases). CDR1 is SGHTA and CDR2 is FQGNSA in the germline V gene. Trimming stripped 5 bases from V and 3 bases from J, with 11 bases between. The CDR3 runs 13 residues. The CDR3 DNA is TGTGCCAGCAGCGAAGGGGTATACTACGAGCAGTACTTC. Residues: CASSEGVYYEQYF. The complete variable domain, with remaining parts taken from reference TRBV7-2 and TRBJ2-7, reads GAGVSQSPSNKVTEKGKDVELRCDPISGHTALYWYRQSLGQGLEFLIYFQGNSAPDKSGLPSDRFSAERTGGSVSTLTIQRTQQEDSAVYLCASSEGVYYEQYFGPGTRLTVT.

This sequence joins TRBV4-1 and TRBJ1-6, with D unresolved. Germline V CDR1 and CDR2: MGHRA, YSYEKL. The CDR3 consists of 14 residues. V was clipped by 0 bases and J by 11 bases, with 11 bases between them. CDR3 in amino acids: CASSQDRSGAPLHF. CDR3 DNA: TGCGCCAGCAGCCAAGATAGGTCGGGAGCACCCCTCCACTTT.

This rearrangement joins TRBV4-2 to TRBJ1-2; D gene uncertain. Trimming removed 2 bases from V and 5 bases from J, with 15 bases in between. Germline CDR1 is LGHNA and CDR2 is YNFKEQ. This CDR3 has 15 residues. The CDR3 coding sequence is TGTGCCAGCAGCCAACGTCTAGCAGTACCATATGGCTACACCTTC. Protein product: CASSQRLAVPYGYTF.

This clone was counted a single time. This sequence joins TRBV4-3 and TRBJ2-7; 8 bases line up with TRBD1. Germline-derived CDR1 and CDR2 are LGHNA and YSLEER. Unmatched junction bases numbered 10, after V lost 3 bases and J lost 6 bases. CDR3 size: 15 residues. In nucleotides, the CDR3 is TGCGCCAGCAGCCAGCGGACAGGGTTGAGAGGCGAGCAGTACTTC. Encoded protein: CASSQRTGLRGEQYF.

The chain links TRBV5-1 to TRBJ2-1, with TRBD2 matching 8 bases. V shed 4 bases, J shed 10 bases, and the junction held 7 bases outside the gene matches. This CDR3 spans 13 amino acids. Germline V gene sequence: CDR1 SGHRS, CDR2 YFSETQ. CDR3: CASSLGLAREQFF. The CDR3, as DNA: TGCGCCAGCAGCCTCGGACTAGCACGGGAGCAGTTCTTC. The full variable domain, with the rest looked up from reference TRBV5-1 and TRBJ2-1, is KAGVTQTPRYLIKTRGQQVTLSCSPISGHRSVSWYQQTPGQGLQFLFEYFSETQRNKGNFPGRFSGRQFSNSRSEMNVSTLELGDSALYLCASSLGLAREQFFGPGTRLTVL.

This chain uses TRBV7-2 with TRBJ2-5, with 10 bases that match TRBD2. The germline gives CDR1 SGHTA, CDR2 FQGNSA. The V segment lost 5 bases and the J segment 6 bases; nucleotides outside the gene matches: 15. The length of the CDR3 is 17 residues. The CDR3 here is CASSPPGVAGGQKTQYF. In nucleotides, the CDR3 is TGTGCCAGCAGCCCCCCAGGGGTAGCGGGGGGTCAGAAGACCCAGTACTTC. The full variable domain, in which reference TRBV7-2 and TRBJ2-5 provide the parts outside the CDR3, is GAGVSQSPSNKVTEKGKDVELRCDPISGHTALYWYRQSLGQGLEFLIYFQGNSAPDKSGLPSDRFSAERTGGSVSTLTIQRTQQEDSAVYLCASSPPGVAGGQKTQYFGPGTRLLVL.

The rearrangement links TRBV4-2 to TRBJ2-7; TRBD2 matches at 10 bases. J gave up 5 bases and V 0 bases, and 4 bases lay outside the gene matches. Germline-derived CDR1 and CDR2 are LGHNA and YNFKEQ. CDR3 length equals 15 residues. The CDR3 sequence is CASSQDKREGHEQYF. CDR3 in DNA: TGTGCCAGCAGCCAAGATAAGCGGGAGGGCCACGAGCAGTACTTC.

The V and J genes are TRBV6-5 and TRBJ2-7; D is possibly TRBD1 (5 bases). The CDR3 spans 15 residues. Germline V lookup: CDR1 MNHEY, CDR2 SVGAGI. The germline V and J ends were trimmed by 6 bases and 5 bases, with 20 bases remaining between them. CDR3 nucleotide sequence: TGTGCCAGCAGACTTCTCTCAACGGCAGGGAACGAGCAGTACTTC. Translation gives CASRLLSTAGNEQYF.

The rearrangement joins TRBV5-1 to TRBJ2-5, with D perhaps matching TRBD2 (6 bases). CDR1 is SGHRS, CDR2 YFSETQ, per germline. The V and J ends lost 0 bases and 5 bases respectively, with 11 bases between them. The CDR3 runs 14 residues. DNA of the CDR3: TGCGCCAGCAGCTTGGGGGTGGCGGGGGAGACCCAGTACTTC. The encoded protein is CASSLGVAGETQYF.

This clone was recorded only once. The chain has TRBV5-4 and TRBJ2-7; TRBD1 might be the D (5 bases). The germline gives CDR1 SGHNT, CDR2 YYREEE (reference sequence). Trimming removed 0 bases from V and 3 bases from J, with 7 bases in between. The CDR3 sequence is 13 residues long. The CDR3 region has the DNA TGTGCCAGCAGCTTGGGACAGAACTACGAGCAGTACTTC. Its protein is CASSLGQNYEQYF.

V gene TRBV7-9 combines with J gene TRBJ1-4, with TRBD1 matching 9 bases. The length of the CDR3 is 17 residues. V dropped 3 bases and J dropped 7; count of bases not matched to a gene: 12. CDR1 SEHNR and CDR2 FQNEAQ come from the germline V gene (reference sequence). The CDR3 here is CASSFARLGQGGEKLFF. The DNA of the CDR3 is TGTGCCAGCAGCTTTGCGCGACTGGGACAGGGTGGTGAAAAACTGTTTTTT.

V usage is TRBV7-2 and J usage is TRBJ1-1, with a weak D call TRBD1 (5 bases). The V end was cut by 4 bases, the J end by 5 bases, with 11 bases between. The CDR3 loop spans 13 amino acids. CDR1 and CDR2 (germline): SGHTA, FQGNSA. The CDR3 coding sequence is TGTGCCAGCAGCTCAACGGGGGAAACTGAAGCTTTCTTT. Its translation: CASSSTGETEAFF.

The chain uses TRBV27 and TRBJ1-5; D is ambiguous. This CDR3 is 11 amino acids long. Germline V gene data show CDR1 as MNHEY and CDR2 as SMNVEV (reference sequence). The V and J ends lost 8 bases and 5 bases respectively, with 7 bases between them. The CDR3 loop is CASLPYQPQHF. The CDR3 region has the DNA TGTGCCAGCCTACCTTATCAGCCCCAGCATTTT.

This clone turned up a few times. The chain couples TRBV5-4 to TRBJ2-7, with 8 bases matching TRBD2. This CDR3 is 15 amino acids long. Unmatched junction bases numbered 11, after V lost 4 bases and J lost 5 bases. The germline V gene has CDR1 SGHNT and CDR2 YYREEE (reference sequence). The CDR3 region is CASSLSGGPVNEQYF. The CDR3 DNA is TGTGCCAGCAGCCTTTCGGGAGGGCCTGTCAACGAGCAGTACTTC.

The gene calls are TRBV18 and TRBJ1-5; 9 positions agree with TRBD1. Germline-derived CDR1 and CDR2 are KGHSH and LQKENI. The CDR3 length is 18 residues. V lost 3 bases to trimming and J lost 9 bases; unmatched junction nucleotides: 18. The CDR3 reads CASSPQAGGQGYRGPQHF. CDR3 in DNA: TGTGCCAGCTCACCGCAAGCCGGGGGACAGGGCTATCGGGGGCCCCAGCATTTT.

This clone has just a few counts. This rearrangement joins TRBV5-4 to TRBJ2-7; the match to TRBD1 covers 10 bases. The CDR3 length is 15 residues. V trimming: 4 bases; J trimming: 0 bases; junction bases outside the gene matches: 4. Germline CDR1 reads SGHNT; CDR2 reads YYREEE (reference sequence). The CDR3: CASSDGQGVSYEQYF. In nucleotides, the CDR3 is TGTGCCAGCAGCGATGGACAGGGGGTCTCCTACGAGCAGTACTTC. Drawing the rest from reference TRBV5-4 and TRBJ2-7, the complete variable domain is ETGVTQSPTHLIKTRGQQVTLRCSSQSGHNTVSWYQQALGQGPQFIFQYYREEENGRGNFPPRFSGLQFPNYSSELNVNALELDDSALYLCASSDGQGVSYEQYFGPGTRLTVT.

This clone has just a few counts. V and J are TRBV6-2 or TRBV6-3 and TRBJ2-7; 11 positions agree with TRBD2. This CDR3 contains 15 residues. Trimming cost V 6 bases and J 3 bases; bases outside gene matches: 7. Germline-derived CDR1 and CDR2 are MNHEY and SVGEGT. The CDR3: CASSVAGGKVYEQYF. The CDR3 DNA follows: TGTGCCAGCAGCGTAGCGGGAGGGAAAGTCTACGAGCAGTACTTC.

V usage is TRBV13 and J usage is TRBJ2-1; a possible D gene is TRBD2 (5 bases). Per germline, CDR1 PRHDT and CDR2 FYEKMQ (reference sequence). The CDR3 has 11 amino acids. The V end lost 1 base, the J end lost 15 bases, and 10 bases lay between the germline ends. The CDR3 bases are TGTGCCAGCAGCTTAGTTTCTACTAGGTTCTTC. Amino acids: CASSLVSTRFF.

V is TRBV3-1 (or the pseudogene TRBV3-2) and J is TRBJ2-2, with D tentatively TRBD1 (6 bases). The ends were cut back, 4 bases at V and 6 bases at J, with 12 bases in the middle. CDR3 length equals 14 residues. Germline V gene data show CDR1 as LGHDT and CDR2 as YNNKEL (reference sequence). The CDR3, as DNA: TGTGCCAGCAGCCCAGGGGTGTATGCCGGGGAGCTGTTTTTT. Protein sequence: CASSPGVYAGELFF.

The chain is built from TRBV13 and TRBJ2-7; 7 bases align to TRBD1. Germline CDR1 is PRHDT and CDR2 is FYEKMQ (reference sequence). The CDR3 covers 13 residues. V lost 4 bases, J lost 2 bases, and 2 bases stayed unmatched. The CDR3 protein is CASSSGTAYEQYF. CDR3 coding DNA: TGTGCCAGCAGCTCCGGGACAGCCTACGAGCAGTACTTC. The variable domain in full, completed from reference TRBV13 and TRBJ2-7, reads AAGVIQSPRHLIKEKRETATLKCYPIPRHDTVYWYQQGPGQDPQFLISFYEKMQSDKGSIPDRFSAQQFSDYHSELNMSSLELGDSALYFCASSSGTAYEQYFGPGTRLTVT.